This entry is about one TCR beta chain. Its antigen is unknown. As the sequencing template, cDNA was produced by extracting RNA and reverse transcribing it. The data were produced by immunoSEQ multiplex PCR, yet TCRdb's version contains in-frame clones alone and is incomplete. Of 110,000 or so clones in the sample, 50% to 75% were seen once. Treatment indicated: oral pan-JAK inhibitor, 5-10 mg twice daily. The source of the sample is a study of CD8+ T cells in alopecia areata. About the study: Tofacitinib was given for 6 to 18 months, then stopped for 6 months. Scoring of treated patients' severity used the percentage of affected scalp area.

Overall study results and limits: Scalp and blood samples kept many expanded lesional clones throughout tofacitinib. Especially in alopecia totalis/universalis, lesional scalp showed greater clonality than normal scalp did.

Germline lookup yields CDR1 SEHNR and CDR2 FQNEAQ (reference sequence). The CDR3 totals 16 residues. V gave up 0 bases and J gave up 5 bases, with 16 bases separating them. The source of this sequence is a human donor with alopecia areata. Here the sequenced sample was CD8+ T cells sorted from blood, taken at week 4, from a patient treated with tofacitinib. J is TRBJ2-5 and V is TRBV7-9; D is possibly TRBD1 or TRBD2 (5 bases each). CDR3 nucleotides: TGTGCCAGCAGCTTAGCGTTTTGGGACGAGGGGGAGACCCAGTACTTC. Amino acids: CASSLAFWDEGETQYF. The full variable domain, completed using reference TRBV7-9 and TRBJ2-5, is DTGVSQNPRHKITKRGQNVTFRCDPISEHNRLYWYRQTLGQGPEFLTYFQNEAQLEKSRLLSDRFSAERPKGSFSTLEIQRTEQGDSAMYLCASSLAFWDEGETQYFGPGTRLLVL.